This T cell receptor beta chain was sequenced in a study of identical twins. This CDR3 contains 15 residues. Germline CDR1 SGHAT, CDR2 FQNNGV. Trimming took 3 bases from V and 3 from J; bases not matched to a gene: 4. General study findings and limits: The models systematically underestimated how much out-of-frame TCR alpha was shared in monozygotic twins.

This clonotype was detected only a few times. Its cognate antigen is unknown. Template switching supplied a universal primer site; unique molecular identifiers were carried on the cDNA. TCRdb ran MiXCR on the 5' RACE reads and lists one entry per CDR3 protein. The profile shows approximately 350,000 distinct CDR3 sequences, roughly an eighth of them singletons. The sample also formed part of further work on yellow fever vaccine responses in identical twins.

The receptor comes from a woman aged 18-29 years in good health. V gene TRBV11-2 combines with J gene TRBJ2-1, with 8 bases matching TRBD2. The sample taken for sequencing was CD8+ T cells sorted from blood. The CDR3, as DNA: TGTGCCAGCAGCTTCCTAGCGGGTTACTACAATGAGCAGTTCTTC. Amino acid sequence: CASSFLAGYYNEQFF.